The T cell receptor beta chain described here comes from a study of blood T cell repertoires in COVID-19. For the study at large: Some COVID-19 samples were acute and others convalescent; all came from the United States, Italy and Spain. Sample material is recorded as cDNA or gDNA derived from T cells, B-cell-depleted T cells, or PBMCs.

Authors' data handling: Amplified reference gene primers provided the basis for estimating nucleated cell counts. Method: immunoSEQ multiplex PCR; TCRdb's copy keeps in-frame clones and lacks some. Clone size and the V and J calls come from that table; the DNA yielded D and trimming. The sample comprises 170,000 or so clones, 80% to 85% of which are singletons, and 5.5% to 8% rests with the top ten. V gave up 4 bases and J gave up 11 bases, with 12 bases separating them. The CDR3 runs to 13 residues. Per germline, CDR1 MRHNA and CDR2 SNTAGT. Specimen: peripheral blood. The rearrangement joins TRBV6-4 to TRBJ1-6, with D hard to call. This sequence was found in a woman in her forties with COVID-19, enrolled during active disease. CDR3 in DNA: TGTGCCAGCAGTGGTAATCCACGGGCACCCCTCCACTTT. Protein sequence: CASSGNPRAPLHF.